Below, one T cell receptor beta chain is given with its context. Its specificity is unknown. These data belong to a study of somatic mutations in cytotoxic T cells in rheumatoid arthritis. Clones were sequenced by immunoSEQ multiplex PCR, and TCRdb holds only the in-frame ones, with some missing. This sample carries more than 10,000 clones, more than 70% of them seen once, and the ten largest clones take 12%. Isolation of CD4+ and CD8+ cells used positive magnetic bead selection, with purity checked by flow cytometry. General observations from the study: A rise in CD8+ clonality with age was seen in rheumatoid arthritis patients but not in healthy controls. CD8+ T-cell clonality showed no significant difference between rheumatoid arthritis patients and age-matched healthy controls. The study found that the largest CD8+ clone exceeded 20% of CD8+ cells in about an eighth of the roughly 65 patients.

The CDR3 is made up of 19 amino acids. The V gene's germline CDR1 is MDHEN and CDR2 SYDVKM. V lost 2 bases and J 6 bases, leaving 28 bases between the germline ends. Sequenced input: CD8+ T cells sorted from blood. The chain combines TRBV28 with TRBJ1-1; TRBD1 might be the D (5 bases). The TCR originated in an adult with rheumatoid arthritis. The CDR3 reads CASSLPLWGRTILGSEAFF. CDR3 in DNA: TGTGCCAGCAGTTTACCCTTGTGGGGACGCACCATCCTGGGGTCTGAAGCTTTCTTT. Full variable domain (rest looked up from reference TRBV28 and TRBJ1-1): DVKVTQSSRYLVKRTGEKVFLECVQDMDHENMFWYRQDPGLGLRLIYFSYDVKMKEKGDIPEGYSVSREKKERFSLILESASTNQTSMYLCASSLPLWGRTILGSEAFFGQGTRLTVV.